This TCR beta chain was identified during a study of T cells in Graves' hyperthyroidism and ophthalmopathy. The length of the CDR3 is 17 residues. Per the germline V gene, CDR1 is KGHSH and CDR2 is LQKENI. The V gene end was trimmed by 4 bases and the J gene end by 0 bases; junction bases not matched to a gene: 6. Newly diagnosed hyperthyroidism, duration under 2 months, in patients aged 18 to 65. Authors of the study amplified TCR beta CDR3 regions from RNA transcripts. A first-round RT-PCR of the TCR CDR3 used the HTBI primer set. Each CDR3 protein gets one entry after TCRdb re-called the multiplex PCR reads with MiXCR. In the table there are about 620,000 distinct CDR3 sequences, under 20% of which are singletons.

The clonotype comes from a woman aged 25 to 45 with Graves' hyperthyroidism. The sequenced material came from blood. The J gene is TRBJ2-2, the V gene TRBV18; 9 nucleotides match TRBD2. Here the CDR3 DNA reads TGTGCCAGCTCACACGACTCTAGCGGGGCGAACACCGGGGAGCTGTTTTTT. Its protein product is CASSHDSSGANTGELFF.